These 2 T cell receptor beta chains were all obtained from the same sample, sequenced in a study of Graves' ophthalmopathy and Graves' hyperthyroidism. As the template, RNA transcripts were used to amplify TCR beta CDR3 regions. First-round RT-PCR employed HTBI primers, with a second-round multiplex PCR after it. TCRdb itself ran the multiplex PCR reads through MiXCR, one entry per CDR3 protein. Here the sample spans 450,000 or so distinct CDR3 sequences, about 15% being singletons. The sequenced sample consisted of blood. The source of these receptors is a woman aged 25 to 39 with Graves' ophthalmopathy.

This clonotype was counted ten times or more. CDR3 nucleotide sequence: TGCGCCAGCAGTGAAACAGGGAACTCCTATAATTCACCCCTCCACTTT. Translated: CASSETGNSYNSPLHF. V and J are TRBV10-2 and TRBJ1-6, with TRBD1 as a possible D gene (6 bases). The germline CDR1 and CDR2 sequences are WSHSY and SAAADI. The V gene lost 3 bases and the J gene lost 0 bases, with 9 bases spanning the gap. This CDR3 is 16 amino acids long.

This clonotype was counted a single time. This chain's CDR3 is CASTTGGQPQHF. The CDR3 bases are TGTGCCAGCACTACAGGGGGTCAGCCCCAGCATTTT. V is TRBV6-1 and J is TRBJ1-5; 8 bases match TRBD1. Trimming removed 7 bases from V and 6 bases from J; junction bases left unmatched: 2. The CDR3 is 12 amino acids. Germline V gene data show CDR1 as MNHNS and CDR2 as SASEGT.